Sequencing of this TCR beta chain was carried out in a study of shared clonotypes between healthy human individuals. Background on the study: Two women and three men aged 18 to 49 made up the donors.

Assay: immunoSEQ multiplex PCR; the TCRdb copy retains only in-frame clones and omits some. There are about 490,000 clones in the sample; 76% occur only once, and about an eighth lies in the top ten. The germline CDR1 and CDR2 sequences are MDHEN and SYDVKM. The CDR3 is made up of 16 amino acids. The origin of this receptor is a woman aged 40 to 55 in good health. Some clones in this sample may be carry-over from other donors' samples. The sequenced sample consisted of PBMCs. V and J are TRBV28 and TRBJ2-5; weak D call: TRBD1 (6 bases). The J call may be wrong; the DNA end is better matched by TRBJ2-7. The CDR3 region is CASTPRGGSFVYEQYF. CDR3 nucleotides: TGTGCCAGCACCCCTCGAGGGGGATCGTTCGTCTACGAGCAGTACTTC.